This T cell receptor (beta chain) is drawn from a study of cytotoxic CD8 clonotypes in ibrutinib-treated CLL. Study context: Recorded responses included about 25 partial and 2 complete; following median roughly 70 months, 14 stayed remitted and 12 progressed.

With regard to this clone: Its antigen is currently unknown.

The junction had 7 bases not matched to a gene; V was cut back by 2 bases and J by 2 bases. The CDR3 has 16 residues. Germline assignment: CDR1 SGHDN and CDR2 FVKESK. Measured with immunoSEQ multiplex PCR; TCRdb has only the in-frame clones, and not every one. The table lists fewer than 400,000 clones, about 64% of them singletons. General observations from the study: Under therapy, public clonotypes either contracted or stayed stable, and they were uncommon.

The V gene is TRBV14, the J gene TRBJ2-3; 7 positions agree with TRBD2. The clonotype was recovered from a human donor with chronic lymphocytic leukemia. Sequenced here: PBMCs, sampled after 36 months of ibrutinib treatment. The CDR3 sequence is CASSQRDYMSTDTQYF. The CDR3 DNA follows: TGTGCCAGCAGCCAACGGGACTATATGTCCACAGATACGCAGTATTTT.